This T cell receptor (beta chain) was profiled in a study of T-cell memory formation after mild COVID-19. Overall study context: The study found TCR clusters largely donor specific.

Amplification by 5'RACE using constant-segment primers produced TCR alpha and TCR beta cDNA libraries that carried sample barcodes and UMIs. MiXCR, applied by TCRdb to the 5' RACE reads, yields one record per CDR3 protein. Counted here are about 290,000 distinct CDR3 sequences, around a sixth occurring once; the ten biggest clones make up about a fifth. V was pared by 3 bases and J by 0 bases, with 12 bases between. This CDR3 contains 17 residues. Per the germline V gene, CDR1 is SGHTA and CDR2 is FQGNSA. General study results and limits: The authors did not confirm SARS-CoV-2 specificity of second-wave clones peaking day 37. CD8+ contracting clones occupied EMRA, while CD4+ ones occupied mainly CM and EM.

This clonotype was seen more than once but under ten times. Its antigen is still unknown. This chain connects TRBV7-2 to TRBJ1-6, with D hard to call. This TCR came from a man aged 18 to 35 who had mild COVID-19 (a few samples of this study predate the infection). Cell type and time point are not known. The sequencing sample was made of PBMCs or a T cell subset sorted from them (not recorded which). Here the CDR3 DNA reads TGTGCCAGCAGCTTGGGAATGGCGTTCTCCTATAATTCACCCCTCCACTTT. Protein: CASSLGMAFSYNSPLHF.